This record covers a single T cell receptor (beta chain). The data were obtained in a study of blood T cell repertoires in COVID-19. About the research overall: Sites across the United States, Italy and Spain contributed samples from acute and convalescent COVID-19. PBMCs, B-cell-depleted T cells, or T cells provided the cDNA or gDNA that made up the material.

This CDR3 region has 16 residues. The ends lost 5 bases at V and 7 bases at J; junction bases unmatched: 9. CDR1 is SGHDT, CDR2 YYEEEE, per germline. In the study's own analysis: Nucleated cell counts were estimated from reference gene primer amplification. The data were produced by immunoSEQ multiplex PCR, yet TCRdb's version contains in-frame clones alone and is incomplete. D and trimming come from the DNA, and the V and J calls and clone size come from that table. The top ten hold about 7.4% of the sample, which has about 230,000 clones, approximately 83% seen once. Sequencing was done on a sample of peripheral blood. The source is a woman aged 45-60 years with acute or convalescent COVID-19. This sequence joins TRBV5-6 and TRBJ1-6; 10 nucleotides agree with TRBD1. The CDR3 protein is CASSPGTGDYNSPLHF. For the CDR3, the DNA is TGTGCCAGCAGTCCCGGGACAGGGGATTACAATTCACCCCTCCACTTT.